The 19 T cell receptor beta chains below come from one sample, sequenced in a study of identifying expanded T cells in peripheral blood. Repertoires were generated with immunoSEQ multiplex PCR, while TCRdb's copy carries only in-frame clones and drops some. The table has approximately 100,000 clones, about 85% seen once. Sequenced material: blood. Receptors originate from a person aged 18 to 75 in good health.

The genes are TRBV18 and TRBJ2-2; D is perhaps TRBD1 (6 bases). CDR3 length equals 16 residues. Germline V gene sequence: CDR1 KGHSH, CDR2 LQKENI. Trimming took off 2 bases at V and 6 bases at J, with 16 bases between the two ends. In DNA, the CDR3 is TGTGCCAGCTCACCAGCCGGGACAAACAGGGCCGGGGAGCTGTTTTTT. Protein product: CASSPAGTNRAGELFF. Full variable domain (remainder filled in from reference TRBV18 and TRBJ2-2): NAGVMQNPRHLVRRRGQEARLRCSPMKGHSHVYWYRQLPEEGLKFMVYLQKENIIDESGMPKERFSAEFPKEGPSILRIQQVVRGDSAAYFCASSPAGTNRAGELFFGEGSRLTVL.

This clone was detected only once. This chain links TRBV18 with TRBJ2-1; D may be TRBD2 (6 bases). The CDR3 extends over 14 amino acids. Germline-derived CDR1 and CDR2 are KGHSH and LQKENI. Trimming took 0 bases from V and 7 from J, leaving 10 bases between them. This CDR3 reads CASSPPNGGNEQFF. The CDR3 DNA follows: TGTGCCAGCTCACCACCGAATGGAGGGAATGAGCAGTTCTTC.

The genes are TRBV2 and TRBJ1-1; no firm D call. Trimming stripped 7 bases from V and 6 bases from J, with 18 bases between. Germline V CDR1 and CDR2: SNHLY, FYNNEI. The CDR3 contains 14 residues. The CDR3 loop reads CASTTGRPTPEAFF. CDR3 coding DNA: TGTGCCAGCACCACCGGGCGACCCACCCCTGAAGCTTTCTTT.

The rearrangement links TRBV19 to TRBJ2-3; TRBD1 matches 11 bases. The J segment lost 6 bases and the V segment lost 3 bases, leaving 8 bases of the junction unmatched. This CDR3 is built from 16 residues. Germline CDR1 is LNHDA and CDR2 is SQIVND (reference sequence). CDR3 in DNA: TGTGCCAGTAGTATTTATGCCGGGACAGGGGGTGATACGCAGTATTTT. It translates to CASSIYAGTGGDTQYF.

V is TRBV11-2 and J is TRBJ2-5; 9 nucleotides agree with TRBD2. From germline, CDR1 is SGHAT and CDR2 FQNNGV. CDR3 size: 17 residues. With V trimmed by 1 base and J by 4 bases, 10 bases remained unmatched. CDR3 region: CASSLGGWRGGLETQYF. CDR3 DNA: TGTGCCAGCAGCTTAGGAGGTTGGCGGGGGGGGTTAGAGACCCAGTACTTC.

The rearrangement links TRBV6-1 to TRBJ2-1; 13 nucleotides match TRBD2. The germline gives CDR1 MNHNS, CDR2 SASEGT. V was pared by 8 bases and J by 8 bases, with 3 bases of the junction left unmatched. The CDR3 has 13 residues. The CDR3, as DNA: TGTGCCAGCCGGACTAGCGGGGGCGATGAGCAGTTCTTC. This translates into CASRTSGGDEQFF.

The chain combines TRBV6-1 with TRBJ2-5; 7 bases align to TRBD2. This CDR3 has 15 amino acids. Germline assignment: CDR1 MNHNS and CDR2 SASEGT. The V gene end was trimmed by 1 base and the J gene end by 4 bases; junction bases not matched to a gene: 6. CDR3 sequence: CASSEEPGRGETQYF. The CDR3 region has the DNA TGTGCCAGCAGTGAAGAACCGGGGAGGGGAGAGACCCAGTACTTC.

This chain uses TRBV30 with TRBJ2-1; D might be TRBD1 (5 bases). The V gene lost 0 bases and the J gene lost 5 bases, with 14 bases spanning the gap. CDR1 is GTSNPN and CDR2 is SVGIG in the germline V gene (reference sequence). The CDR3 consists of 15 residues. CDR3 nucleotides: TGTGCCTGGAGTGTCCCTAGGGGTTGGGACAATGAGCAGTTCTTC. Residues: CAWSVPRGWDNEQFF.

The CDR3 is CASSLGSGNTIYF. The CDR3 bases are TGTGCCAGCAGCCTAGGGTCTGGAAACACCATATATTTT. The V and J genes are TRBV14 and TRBJ1-3; D ambiguous. This CDR3 has 13 residues. Germline CDR1 SGHDN, CDR2 FVKESK. Trimming took 4 bases from V and 1 from J, leaving 5 bases between them.

V gene TRBV18 combines with J gene TRBJ2-7; TRBD2 aligns across 8 bases. Germline loops: CDR1 KGHSH, CDR2 LQKENI. The CDR3 covers 14 residues. J was trimmed by 1 base and V by 4 bases; bases with no gene match: 3. Here the CDR3 reads CASSLAGKSYEQYF. The CDR3 coding sequence is TGTGCCAGCTCACTAGCGGGGAAATCCTACGAGCAGTACTTC.

The chain has TRBV18 and TRBJ2-5; D possibly corresponds to TRBD1 (5 bases). The CDR3 covers 13 residues. Trimming removed 3 bases from V and 9 bases from J, with 14 bases in between. Per germline, CDR1 KGHSH and CDR2 LQKENI. CDR3 bases: TGTGCCAGCTCACCGCTTGACCTAGGGGCCCAGTACTTC. This encodes CASSPLDLGAQYF.

J is TRBJ2-7 and V is TRBV6-5; weak D call: TRBD2 (5 bases). The CDR3 totals 13 residues. The germline V gene encodes CDR1 MNHEY and CDR2 SVGAGI. V dropped 10 bases and J dropped 3 bases, with 16 bases sitting between them. CDR3 DNA sequence: TGTGCCACCCGTGACGGGATGAACTACGAGCAGTACTTC. Encoded protein: CATRDGMNYEQYF.

The chain carries TRBV5-1 and TRBJ1-1, with D maybe TRBD1 (5 bases). Trimming pared 5 bases from V and 3 bases from J, leaving 14 bases between. CDR1 and CDR2 (germline): SGHRS, YFSETQ. The CDR3 is made up of 14 amino acids. This CDR3 is CASRSGQGDTEAFF. The CDR3 DNA is TGCGCCAGCAGGTCCGGTCAGGGCGACACTGAAGCTTTCTTT.

The V call is TRBV7-2, the J call TRBJ2-3; D not certain. The germline V and J ends were trimmed by 0 bases and 0 bases, with 7 bases remaining between them. CDR1 and CDR2 (germline): SGHTA, FQGNSA. The CDR3 contains 15 residues. CDR3 sequence (DNA): TGTGCCAGCAGCTTAGCCACAGCTAGCACAGATACGCAGTATTTT. Its protein is CASSLATASTDTQYF.

This clone was counted a few times. Sequence at one end of the junction differs from germline and may be a read error. This rearrangement joins TRBV9 to TRBJ1-2; D is undetermined. Germline V CDR1 and CDR2: SGDLS, YYNGEE. The CDR3 length is 11 residues. The CDR3 is CASSAPRTLNF. The CDR3 nucleotides read TGTGCCAGCAGCGCCCCCAGGACGCTAAACTTC.

There are a few counts of this clone. V is TRBV15 and J is TRBJ2-3; 10 bases line up with TRBD2. The V segment lost 3 bases and the J segment 0 bases; nucleotides outside the gene matches: 0. The CDR3 runs 15 residues. Germline V gene data show CDR1 as LNHNV and CDR2 as YYDKDF (reference sequence). CDR3 residues: CATSRTSGSTDTQYF. The DNA of the CDR3 is TGTGCCACCAGCAGGACTAGCGGGAGCACAGATACGCAGTATTTT.

V usage is TRBV4-3 and J usage is TRBJ1-4; D remains unclear. V was pared by 0 bases and J by 11 bases, with 13 bases between. This CDR3 spans 14 amino acids. Germline assignment: CDR1 LGHNA and CDR2 YSLEER. This CDR3 reads CASSQDERIGKLFF. In DNA form, the CDR3 reads TGCGCCAGCAGCCAAGATGAGAGGATAGGGAAACTGTTTTTT.

This chain uses TRBV28 with TRBJ1-2; 8 bases are a match to TRBD1. With V trimmed by 6 bases and J by 2 bases, 8 bases remained unmatched. The CDR3 contains 15 residues. Germline V gene lookup returns CDR1 MDHEN and CDR2 SYDVKM. This CDR3 reads CASREQGVLNYGYTF. The CDR3, as DNA: TGTGCCAGCAGGGAACAGGGGGTCCTAAACTATGGCTACACCTTC.

The gene calls are TRBV27 and TRBJ1-5, with TRBD1 matching 8 bases. CDR1 and CDR2 (germline): MNHEY, SMNVEV (reference sequence). J was trimmed by 4 bases and V by 8 bases; bases with no gene match: 10. This CDR3 spans 15 amino acids. This chain's CDR3 is CASRPGQEINQPQHF. Here the CDR3 DNA reads TGTGCCAGCCGCCCGGGACAGGAGATAAATCAGCCCCAGCATTTT.